This T cell receptor beta chain was sequenced for a study of blood T cell repertoires in COVID-19. This CDR3 is 14 amino acids long. From germline, CDR1 is LNHNV and CDR2 YYDKDF (reference sequence). Trimming shortened V by 0 bases and J by 5 bases, and 7 bases separated the two germline ends. In assigning cohorts, the study relied on participant-reported clinical history. Recovered Cohort 3 donors showed two negative PCRs, clearance, or symptom resolution. Original handling: Scientists estimated how many nucleated cells there were by amplifying reference gene primers. Profiled with immunoSEQ multiplex PCR; TCRdb holds only in-frame clones, not every one. V and J calls and clone size are given by that table; D and trimming were obtained from the DNA. The sample includes just over 300,000 clones, approximately 85% of them seen just once.

The chain recombines TRBV15 with TRBJ2-2; no clear D. The clonotype originates from a man aged 25 to 40 who had recovered from COVID-19. Sequenced input: PBMCs or T cells enriched from blood (not recorded which). CDR3 nucleotides: TGTGCCACCAGCAGAGATTATCAGACCGGGGAGCTGTTTTTT. It translates to CATSRDYQTGELFF.